This T cell receptor (beta chain) derives from a study of T cell repertoires in cytomegalovirus infection. As for the study in general: Recently identified HLA-C-restricted and well-studied HLA-B-restricted CMV epitopes were used. Indications came from public TCR beta signatures; they pointed to CMV infection and to a matching HLA type.

From the reads, TCRdb called clonotypes with MiXCR, one entry per CDR3 protein. The sample records about 900,000 distinct CDR3 sequences, around a third being singletons. This CDR3 is built from 16 residues. After removal of 6 bases from V and 4 bases from J, the junction contained 8 bases not matched to a gene. Germline loops: CDR1 MDHEN, CDR2 SYDVKM. As to this clonotype: Its antigen remains unknown.

Study conclusions and caveats: Individuals carrying CMV plus the relevant HLA were identified by cumulative frequency of public TCR beta families. Dominant in the ex vivo response were TCR beta clonotypes restricted by HLA-C and specific for CMV.

The TCR comes from a human donor in good health (CMV status not recorded). Some clones in this sample may be carry-over from other donors' samples. The genes are TRBV28 and TRBJ2-1; 11 bases match TRBD2. Source: cultured CD8+ T cells from PBMCs, taken from culture after CMV antigen stimulation. The CDR3 here is CASSYTLAGEYNEQFF. The CDR3 DNA reads as TGTGCCAGCAGCTATACACTAGCGGGAGAGTACAATGAGCAGTTCTTC.